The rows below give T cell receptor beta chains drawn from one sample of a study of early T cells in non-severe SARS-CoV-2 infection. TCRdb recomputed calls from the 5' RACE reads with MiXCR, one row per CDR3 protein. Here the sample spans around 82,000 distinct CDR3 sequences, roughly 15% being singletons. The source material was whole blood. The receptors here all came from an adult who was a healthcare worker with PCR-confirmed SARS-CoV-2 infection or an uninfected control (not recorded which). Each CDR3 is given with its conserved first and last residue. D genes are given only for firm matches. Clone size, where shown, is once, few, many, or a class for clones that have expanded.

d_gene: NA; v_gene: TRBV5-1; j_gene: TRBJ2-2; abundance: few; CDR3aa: CASIEGANTGELFF; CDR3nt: TGCGCCAGCATTGAGGGCGCGAACACCGGGGAGCTGTTTTTT
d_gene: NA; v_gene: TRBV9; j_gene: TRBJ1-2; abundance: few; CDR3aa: CASSVGFRESYGYTF; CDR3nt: TGTGCCAGCAGCGTAGGTTTCAGGGAAAGCTATGGCTACACCTTC
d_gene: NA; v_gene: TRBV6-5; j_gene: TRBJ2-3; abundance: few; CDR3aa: CASSYTGGPIDTQYF; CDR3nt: TGTGCCAGCAGTTACACTGGGGGGCCTATAGATACGCAGTATTTT
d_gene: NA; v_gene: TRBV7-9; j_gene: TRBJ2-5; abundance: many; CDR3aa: CASSPGLSQETQYF; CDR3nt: TGTGCCAGCAGCCCGGGACTTTCCCAAGAGACCCAGTACTTC
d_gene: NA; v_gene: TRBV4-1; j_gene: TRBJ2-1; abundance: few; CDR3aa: CASSQPVGGNEQFF; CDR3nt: TGCGCCAGCAGCCAACCCGTCGGAGGCAATGAGCAGTTCTTC
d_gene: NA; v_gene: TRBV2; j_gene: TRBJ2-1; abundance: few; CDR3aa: CASSERKGRGTLNEQFF; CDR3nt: TGTGCCAGCAGTGAACGGAAGGGGAGGGGGACCCTCAATGAGCAGTTCTTC
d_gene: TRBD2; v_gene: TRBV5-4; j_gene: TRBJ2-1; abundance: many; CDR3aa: CASSRAGGPRNEQFF; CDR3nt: TGTGCCAGCAGCCGCGCGGGGGGGCCAAGGAATGAGCAGTTCTTC
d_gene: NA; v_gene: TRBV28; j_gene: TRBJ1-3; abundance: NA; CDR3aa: CASSLGQPRRGNTIYF; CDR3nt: TGTGCCAGCAGTTTAGGGCAGCCGCGGCGCGGGAACACCATATATTTT
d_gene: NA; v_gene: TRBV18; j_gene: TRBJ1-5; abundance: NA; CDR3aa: CASSPIGGLGNQPQHF; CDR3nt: TGTGCCAGCTCACCAATCGGGGGGCTAGGAAATCAGCCCCAGCATTTT
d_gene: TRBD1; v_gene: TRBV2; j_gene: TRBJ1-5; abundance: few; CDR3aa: CASKGLEGASSTNQPQHF; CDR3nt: TGTGCCAGCAAGGGTCTTGAGGGGGCAAGTTCGACCAATCAGCCCCAGCATTTT
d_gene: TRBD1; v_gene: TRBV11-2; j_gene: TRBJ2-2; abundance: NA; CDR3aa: CASSTTGANTGELFF; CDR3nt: TGTGCCAGCAGCACGACAGGGGCGAACACCGGGGAGCTGTTTTTT
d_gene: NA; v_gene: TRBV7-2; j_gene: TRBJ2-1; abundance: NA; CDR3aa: CATGLGTNEQFF; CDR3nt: TGTGCCACGGGCCTTGGCACCAATGAGCAGTTCTTC
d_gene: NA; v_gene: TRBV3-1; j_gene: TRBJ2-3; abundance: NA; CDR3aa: CASSQLEDTQYF; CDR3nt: TGTGCCAGCAGCCAATTGGAAGATACGCAGTATTTT
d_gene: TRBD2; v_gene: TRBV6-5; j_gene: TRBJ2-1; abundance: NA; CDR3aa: CASSYIPSSGGRNEQFF; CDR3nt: TGTGCCAGCAGTTACATCCCGTCCAGCGGGGGGCGAAATGAGCAGTTCTTC
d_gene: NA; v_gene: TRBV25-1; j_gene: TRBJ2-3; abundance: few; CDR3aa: CASSERGTSTDTQYF; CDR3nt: TGTGCCAGCAGTGAGCGGGGTACTAGCACAGATACGCAGTATTTT
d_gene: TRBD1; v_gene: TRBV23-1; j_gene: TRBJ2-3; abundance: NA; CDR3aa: CASSHRNGTGADTQYF; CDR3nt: TGCGCCAGCAGTCATAGGAACGGGACAGGGGCAGATACGCAGTATTTT
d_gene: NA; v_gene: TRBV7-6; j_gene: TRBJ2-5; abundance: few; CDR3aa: CASSLARLDFKRETQYF; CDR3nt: TGTGCCAGCAGCTTAGCCCGGCTTGACTTTAAACGAGAGACCCAGTACTTC
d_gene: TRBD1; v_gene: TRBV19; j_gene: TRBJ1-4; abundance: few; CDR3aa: CASKTGASEKLFF; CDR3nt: TGTGCCAGTAAGACAGGGGCGAGCGAAAAACTGTTTTTT
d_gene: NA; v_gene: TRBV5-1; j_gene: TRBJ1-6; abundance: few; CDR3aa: CASSLVSAAINSPLHF; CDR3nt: TGCGCCAGCAGCTTGGTGTCAGCAGCAATTAATTCACCCCTCCACTTT
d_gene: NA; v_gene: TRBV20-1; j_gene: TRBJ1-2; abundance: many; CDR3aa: CSAREGGRLYGYTF; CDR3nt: TGCAGTGCTAGAGAGGGGGGGAGGCTTTATGGCTACACCTTC
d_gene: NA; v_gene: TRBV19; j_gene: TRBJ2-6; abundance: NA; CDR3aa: CASRAGTWTSGANVLTF; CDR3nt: TGTGCCAGTAGGGCCGGGACCTGGACCTCTGGGGCCAACGTCCTGACTTTC
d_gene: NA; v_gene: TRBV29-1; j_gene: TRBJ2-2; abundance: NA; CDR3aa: CSVVESGVTGELFF; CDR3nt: TGCAGCGTCGTTGAATCAGGGGTTACCGGGGAGCTGTTTTTT
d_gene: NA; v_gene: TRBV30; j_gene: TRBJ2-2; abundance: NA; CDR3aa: CAWRRGGNTGELFF; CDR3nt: TGTGCCTGGAGGAGGGGAGGGAACACCGGGGAGCTGTTTTTT
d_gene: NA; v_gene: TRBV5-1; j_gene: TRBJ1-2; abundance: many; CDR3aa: CASSLNRNYGYTF; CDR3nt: TGCGCCAGCAGCTTAAACAGAAACTATGGCTACACCTTC
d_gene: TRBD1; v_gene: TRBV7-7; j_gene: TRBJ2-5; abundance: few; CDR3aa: CASSLGLTGARETQYF; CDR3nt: TGTGCCAGCAGCTTAGGTTTGACAGGGGCTAGGGAGACCCAGTACTTC
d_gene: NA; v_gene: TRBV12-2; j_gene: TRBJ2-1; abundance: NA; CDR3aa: CASRLVSKAYNEQFF; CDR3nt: TGTGCAAGTCGCTTAGTAAGTAAGGCCTACAATGAGCAGTTCTTC
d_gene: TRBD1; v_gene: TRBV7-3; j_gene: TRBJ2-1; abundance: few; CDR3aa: CASSFEQGVPYNEQFF; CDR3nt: TGTGCCAGCAGCTTCGAACAGGGGGTCCCTTACAATGAGCAGTTCTTC
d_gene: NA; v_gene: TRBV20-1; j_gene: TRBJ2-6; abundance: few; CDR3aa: CSANRGPGANVLTF; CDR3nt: TGCAGTGCTAACCGGGGCCCTGGGGCCAACGTCCTGACTTTC
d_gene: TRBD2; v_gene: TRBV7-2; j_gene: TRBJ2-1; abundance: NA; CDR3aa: CASSSPGTSASYEQFF; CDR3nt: TGTGCCAGCAGCTCCCCCGGGACTAGTGCCTCCTATGAGCAGTTCTTC
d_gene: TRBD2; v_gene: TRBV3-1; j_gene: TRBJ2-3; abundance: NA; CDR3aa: CASSQVAGGTTDTQYF; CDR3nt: TGTGCCAGCAGCCAAGTAGCGGGGGGAACTACAGATACGCAGTATTTT
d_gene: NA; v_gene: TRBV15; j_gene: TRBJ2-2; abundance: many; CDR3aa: CATGGAGINTGELFF; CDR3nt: TGTGCCACCGGGGGGGCGGGAATAAACACCGGGGAGCTGTTTTTT
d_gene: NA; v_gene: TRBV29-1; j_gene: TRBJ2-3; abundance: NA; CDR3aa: CSVAPDTQYF; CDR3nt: TGCAGCGTTGCCCCAGATACGCAGTATTTT
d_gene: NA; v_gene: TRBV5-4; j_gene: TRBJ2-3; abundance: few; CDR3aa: CASSLYRGETADTQYF; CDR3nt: TGTGCCAGCAGCTTGTATAGGGGGGAGACGGCAGATACGCAGTATTTT